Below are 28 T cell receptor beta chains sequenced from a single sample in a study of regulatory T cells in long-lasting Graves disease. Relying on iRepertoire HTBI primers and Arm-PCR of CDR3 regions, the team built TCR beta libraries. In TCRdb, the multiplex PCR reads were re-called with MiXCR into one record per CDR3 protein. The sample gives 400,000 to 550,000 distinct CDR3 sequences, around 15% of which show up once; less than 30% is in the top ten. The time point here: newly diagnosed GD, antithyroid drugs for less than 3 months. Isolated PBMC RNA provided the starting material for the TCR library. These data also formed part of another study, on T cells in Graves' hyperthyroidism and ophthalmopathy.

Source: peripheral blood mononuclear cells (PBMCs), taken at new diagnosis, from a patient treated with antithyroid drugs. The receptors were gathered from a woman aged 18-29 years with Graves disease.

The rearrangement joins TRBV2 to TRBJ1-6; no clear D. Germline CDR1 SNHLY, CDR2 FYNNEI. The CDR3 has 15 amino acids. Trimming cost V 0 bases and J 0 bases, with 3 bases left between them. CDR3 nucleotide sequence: TGTGCCAGCAGTGAAGCGCGCTCCTATAATTCACCCCTCCACTTT. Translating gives CASSEARSYNSPLHF.

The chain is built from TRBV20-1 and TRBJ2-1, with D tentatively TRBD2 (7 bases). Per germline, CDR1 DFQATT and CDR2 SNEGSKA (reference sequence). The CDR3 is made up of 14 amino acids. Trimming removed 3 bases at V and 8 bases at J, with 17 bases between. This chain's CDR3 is CSASSGGGWDEQFF. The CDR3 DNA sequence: TGCAGTGCTAGCTCGGGGGGCGGGTGGGATGAGCAGTTCTTC.

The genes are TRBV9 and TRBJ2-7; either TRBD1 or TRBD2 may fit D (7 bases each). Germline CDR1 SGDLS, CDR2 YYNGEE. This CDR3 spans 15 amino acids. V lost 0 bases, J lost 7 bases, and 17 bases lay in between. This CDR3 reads CASSVEEAGQLEQYF. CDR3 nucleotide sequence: TGTGCCAGCAGCGTAGAGGAAGCGGGACAGCTAGAGCAGTACTTC.

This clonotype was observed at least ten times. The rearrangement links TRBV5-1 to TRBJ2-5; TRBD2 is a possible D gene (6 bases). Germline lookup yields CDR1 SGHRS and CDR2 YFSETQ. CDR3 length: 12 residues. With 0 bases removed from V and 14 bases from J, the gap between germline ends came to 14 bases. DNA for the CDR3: TGCGCCAGCAGCTTGGAACCGGGACTCTTCTACTTC. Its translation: CASSLEPGLFYF.

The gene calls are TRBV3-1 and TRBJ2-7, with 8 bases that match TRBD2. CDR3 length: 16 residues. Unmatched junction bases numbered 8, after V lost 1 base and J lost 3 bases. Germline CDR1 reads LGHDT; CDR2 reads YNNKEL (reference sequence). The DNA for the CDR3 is TGTGCCAGCAGCCAAGGTATCAGCGGGAGCATCTACGAGCAGTACTTC. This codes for CASSQGISGSIYEQYF.

The CDR3 DNA reads as TGCAGTGCTACTCTAAATGGGAGGGCGACCGGGGAGCTGTTTTTT. Translated: CSATLNGRATGELFF. The V gene is TRBV20-1, the J gene TRBJ2-2; 7 bases agree with TRBD2. This CDR3 contains 15 residues. Trimming took 4 bases from V and 5 from J; bases not matched to a gene: 10. CDR1 is DFQATT, CDR2 SNEGSKA, per germline (reference sequence).

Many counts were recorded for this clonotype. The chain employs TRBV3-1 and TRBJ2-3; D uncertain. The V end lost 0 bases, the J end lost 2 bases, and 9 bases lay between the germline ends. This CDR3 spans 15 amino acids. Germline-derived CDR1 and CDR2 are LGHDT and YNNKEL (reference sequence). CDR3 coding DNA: TGTGCCAGCAGCCAAGACTCTACTTTCACAGATACGCAGTATTTT. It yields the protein CASSQDSTFTDTQYF.

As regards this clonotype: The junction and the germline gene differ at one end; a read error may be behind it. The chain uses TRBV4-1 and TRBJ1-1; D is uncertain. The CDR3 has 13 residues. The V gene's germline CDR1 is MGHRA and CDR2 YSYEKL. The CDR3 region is CASSLGRNTGAFF. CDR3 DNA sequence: TGCGCCAGCAGCCTGGGCAGGAACACTGGAGCTTTCTTT.

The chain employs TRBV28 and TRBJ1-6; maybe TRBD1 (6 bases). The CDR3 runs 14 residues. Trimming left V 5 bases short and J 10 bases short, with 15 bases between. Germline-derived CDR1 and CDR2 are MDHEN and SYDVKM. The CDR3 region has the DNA TGTGCCAGCAGTAAAACAGGGCCGGGCTCACCCCTCCACTTT. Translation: CASSKTGPGSPLHF. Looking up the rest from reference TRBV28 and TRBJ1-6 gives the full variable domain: DVKVTQSSRYLVKRTGEKVFLECVQDMDHENMFWYRQDPGLGLRLIYFSYDVKMKEKGDIPEGYSVSREKKERFSLILESASTNQTSMYLCASSKTGPGSPLHFGNGTRLTVT.

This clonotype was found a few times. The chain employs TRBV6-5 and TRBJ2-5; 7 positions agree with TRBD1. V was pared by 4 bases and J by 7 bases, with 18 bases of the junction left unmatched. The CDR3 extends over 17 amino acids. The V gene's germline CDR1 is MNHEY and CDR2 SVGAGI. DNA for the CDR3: TGTGCCAGCAGTTTTCTGTCCGGGACAGTCGGGTCATCGACCCAGTACTTC. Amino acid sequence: CASSFLSGTVGSSTQYF.

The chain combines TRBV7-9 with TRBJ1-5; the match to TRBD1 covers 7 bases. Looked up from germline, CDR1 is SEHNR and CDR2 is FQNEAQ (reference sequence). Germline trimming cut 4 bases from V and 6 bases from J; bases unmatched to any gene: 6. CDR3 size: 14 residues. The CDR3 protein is CASSSSQGTQPQHF. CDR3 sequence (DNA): TGTGCCAGCAGCTCATCACAGGGGACTCAGCCCCAGCATTTT.

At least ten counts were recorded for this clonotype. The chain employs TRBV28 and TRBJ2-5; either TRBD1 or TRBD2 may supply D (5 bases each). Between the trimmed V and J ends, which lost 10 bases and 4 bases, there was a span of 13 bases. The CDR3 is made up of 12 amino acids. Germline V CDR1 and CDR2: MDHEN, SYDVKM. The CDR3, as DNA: TGTGCCACCCACGATGGGGGAGAGACCCAGTACTTC. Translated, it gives CATHDGGETQYF.

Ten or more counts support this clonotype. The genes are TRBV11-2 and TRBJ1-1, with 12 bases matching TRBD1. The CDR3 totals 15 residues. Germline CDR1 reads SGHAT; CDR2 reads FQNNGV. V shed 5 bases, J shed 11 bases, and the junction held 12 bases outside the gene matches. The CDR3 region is CASSARDRGLLGAFF. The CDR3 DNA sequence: TGTGCCAGCAGCGCCCGGGACAGGGGGCTCTTAGGCGCTTTCTTT.

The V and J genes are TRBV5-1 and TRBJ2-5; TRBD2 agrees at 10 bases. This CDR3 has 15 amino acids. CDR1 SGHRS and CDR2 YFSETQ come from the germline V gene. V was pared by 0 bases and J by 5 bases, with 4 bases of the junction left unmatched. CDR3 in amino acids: CASSLDLAGVETQYF. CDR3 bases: TGCGCCAGCAGCTTGGATCTAGCGGGAGTTGAGACCCAGTACTTC.

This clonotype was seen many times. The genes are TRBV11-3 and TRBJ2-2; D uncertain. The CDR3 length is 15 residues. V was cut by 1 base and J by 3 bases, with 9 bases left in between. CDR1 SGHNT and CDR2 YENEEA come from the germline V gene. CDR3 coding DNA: TGTGCCAGCAGCTTAGTTGCGGTGTACACCGGGGAGCTGTTTTTT. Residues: CASSLVAVYTGELFF.

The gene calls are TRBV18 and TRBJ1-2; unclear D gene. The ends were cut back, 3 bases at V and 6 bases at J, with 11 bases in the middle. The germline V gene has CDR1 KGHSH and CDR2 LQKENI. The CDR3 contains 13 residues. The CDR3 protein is CASSPSLLDGYTF. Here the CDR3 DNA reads TGTGCCAGCTCACCTTCCCTCCTCGATGGCTACACCTTC.

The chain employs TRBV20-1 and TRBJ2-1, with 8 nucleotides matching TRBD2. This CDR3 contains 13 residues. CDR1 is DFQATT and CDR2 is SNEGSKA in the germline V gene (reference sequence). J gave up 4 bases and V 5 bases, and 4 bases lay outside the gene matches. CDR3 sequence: CSAAGGLYNEQFF. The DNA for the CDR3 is TGCAGTGCTGCGGGAGGCCTATACAATGAGCAGTTCTTC.

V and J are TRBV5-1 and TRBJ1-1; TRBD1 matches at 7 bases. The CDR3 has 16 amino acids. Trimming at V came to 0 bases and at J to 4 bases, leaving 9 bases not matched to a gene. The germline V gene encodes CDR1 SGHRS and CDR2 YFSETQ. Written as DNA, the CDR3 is TGCGCCAGCAGCTTGGGGGTCTCGGCAGGGGGCACTGAAGCTTTCTTT. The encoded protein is CASSLGVSAGGTEAFF.

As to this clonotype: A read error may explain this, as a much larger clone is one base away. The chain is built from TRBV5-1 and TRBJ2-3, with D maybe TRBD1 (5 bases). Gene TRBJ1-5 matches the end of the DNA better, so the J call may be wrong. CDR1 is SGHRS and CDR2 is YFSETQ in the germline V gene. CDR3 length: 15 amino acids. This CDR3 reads CASSRDRVGSDTQHF. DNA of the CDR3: TGCGCCAGCAGCAGGGACCGGGTGGGATCAGATACGCAGCATTTT.

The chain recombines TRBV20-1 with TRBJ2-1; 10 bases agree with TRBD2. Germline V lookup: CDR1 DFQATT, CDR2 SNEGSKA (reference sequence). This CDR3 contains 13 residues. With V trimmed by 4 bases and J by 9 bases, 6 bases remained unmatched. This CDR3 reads CSATSGSVVEQFF. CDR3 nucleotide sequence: TGCAGTGCTACTAGCGGGAGTGTTGTTGAGCAGTTCTTC.

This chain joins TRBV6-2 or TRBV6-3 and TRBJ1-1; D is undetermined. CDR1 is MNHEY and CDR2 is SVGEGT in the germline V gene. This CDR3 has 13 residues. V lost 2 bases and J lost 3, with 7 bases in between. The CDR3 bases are TGTGCCAGCAGTTACGGCATGTACACTGAAGCTTTCTTT. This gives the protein CASSYGMYTEAFF.

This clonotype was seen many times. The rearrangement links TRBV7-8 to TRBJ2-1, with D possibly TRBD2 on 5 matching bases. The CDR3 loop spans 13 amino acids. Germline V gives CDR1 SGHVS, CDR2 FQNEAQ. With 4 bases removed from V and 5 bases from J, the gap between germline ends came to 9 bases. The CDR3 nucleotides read TGTGCCAGCAGCTCCTCCGGGAACAATGAGCAGTTCTTC. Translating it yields CASSSSGNNEQFF.

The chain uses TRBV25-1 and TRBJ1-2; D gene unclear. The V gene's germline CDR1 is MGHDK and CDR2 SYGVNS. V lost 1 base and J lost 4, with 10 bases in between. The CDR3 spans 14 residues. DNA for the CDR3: TGTGCCAGCAGTGAATTGGACGGTTCCTATGGCTACACCTTC. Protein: CASSELDGSYGYTF.

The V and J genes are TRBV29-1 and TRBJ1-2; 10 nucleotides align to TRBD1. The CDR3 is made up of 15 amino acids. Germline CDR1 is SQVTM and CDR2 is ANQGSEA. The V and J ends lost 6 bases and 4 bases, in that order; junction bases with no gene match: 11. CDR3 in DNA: TGCAGCGTCTACACCCCGGGACAGGGGAGCTATGGCTACACCTTC. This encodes CSVYTPGQGSYGYTF.

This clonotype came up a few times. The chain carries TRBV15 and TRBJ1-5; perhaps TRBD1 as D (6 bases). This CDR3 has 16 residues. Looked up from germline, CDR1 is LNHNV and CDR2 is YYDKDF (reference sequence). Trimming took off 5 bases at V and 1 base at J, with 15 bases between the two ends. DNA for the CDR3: TGTGCCACCAGCCCATATGGGGGGCCCAGCAATCAGCCCCAGCATTTT. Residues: CATSPYGGPSNQPQHF. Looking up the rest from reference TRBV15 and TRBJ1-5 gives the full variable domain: DAMVIQNPRYQVTQFGKPVTLSCSQTLNHNVMYWYQQKSSQAPKLLFHYYDKDFNNEADTPDNFQSRRPNTSFCFLDIRSPGLGDTAMYLCATSPYGGPSNQPQHFGDGTRLSIL.

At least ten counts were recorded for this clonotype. DNA of the CDR3: TGCGCCAGCAGCTCTCTAGGGCGTCAGGTGACCTACAATGAGCAGTTCTTC. Translating it yields CASSSLGRQVTYNEQFF. The chain is built from TRBV5-1 and TRBJ2-1; D gene unclear. This CDR3 has 17 amino acids. Germline V CDR1 and CDR2: SGHRS, YFSETQ. Deletions cut 3 bases from V and 2 bases from J, with 18 bases between.

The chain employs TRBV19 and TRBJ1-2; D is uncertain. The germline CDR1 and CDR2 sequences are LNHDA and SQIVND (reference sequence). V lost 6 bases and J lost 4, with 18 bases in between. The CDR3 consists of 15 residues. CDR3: CASSSRFGVSYGYTF. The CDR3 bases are TGTGCCAGTAGCTCCCGGTTTGGGGTCAGCTATGGCTACACCTTC.

CDR3 nucleotide sequence: TGTGCCGCCGGGTGGGCAGGGGGAGAGCAGTACTTC. This codes for CAAGWAGGEQYF. The rearrangement joins TRBV19 to TRBJ2-7; TRBD1 aligns across 7 bases. CDR1 and CDR2 (germline): LNHDA, SQIVND (reference sequence). The CDR3 extends over 12 amino acids. After removal of 11 bases from V and 7 bases from J, the junction contained 11 bases not matched to a gene.